The 30 T cell receptor beta chains listed next were all sequenced from one sample in a study of cytomegalovirus exposure and HLA in healthy donors. Researchers ran the PCR with 60 Vbeta and 13 Jbeta primers. The repertoire was sequenced with immunoSEQ multiplex PCR; TCRdb's copy has only in-frame clones and lacks some. The sample yields 85,000 to 100,000 clones, more than 60% seen once. Sequenced input: PBMCs. These receptors were obtained from a human donor in good health.

V is TRBV4-3 and J is TRBJ1-3, with TRBD1 as a possible D gene (6 bases). Germline CDR1 LGHNA, CDR2 YSLEER. The CDR3 length is 15 residues. V gave up 0 bases and J gave up 6 bases, with 12 bases separating them. CDR3 DNA sequence: TGCGCCAGCAGCCAAGATAGCACAGGGATAAACACCATATATTTT. Translation gives CASSQDSTGINTIYF.

This clone was picked up a small number of times. The V call is TRBV7-6, the J call TRBJ1-5, with a possible D match to TRBD1 (5 bases). Germline assignment: CDR1 SGHVS and CDR2 FNYEAQ. The CDR3 totals 16 residues. Trimming removed 1 base at V and 6 bases at J, with 16 bases between. The CDR3 here is CASSLVPGGGGQPQHF. In nucleotides, the CDR3 is TGTGCCAGCAGCTTAGTTCCCGGGGGAGGTGGTCAGCCCCAGCATTTT.

The rearrangement uses TRBV27 and TRBJ2-3; D is unresolved. The length of the CDR3 is 12 residues. In germline, CDR1 is MNHEY, CDR2 SMNVEV (reference sequence). V gave up 6 bases and J gave up 6 bases, with 10 bases separating them. The chain's CDR3 is CASSTLRDTQYF. CDR3 sequence (DNA): TGTGCCAGCAGCACCCTCCGGGATACGCAGTATTTT.

The chain carries TRBV7-8 and TRBJ2-7, with TRBD2 identical over 8 bases. This CDR3 has 12 residues. From germline, CDR1 is SGHVS and CDR2 FQNEAQ. V dropped 8 bases and J dropped 4; count of bases not matched to a gene: 4. The CDR3 loop is CASALADYEQYF. CDR3 in DNA: TGTGCCAGCGCACTAGCGGATTACGAGCAGTACTTC.

CDR3 protein: CASSMASGSARTQYF. DNA of the CDR3: TGTGCCAGTAGTATGGCTAGCGGGAGCGCGAGGACCCAGTACTTC. The chain employs TRBV19 and TRBJ2-5, with TRBD2 matching over 10 bases. The germline CDR1 and CDR2 sequences are LNHDA and SQIVND (reference sequence). This CDR3 spans 15 amino acids. With V trimmed by 3 bases and J by 7 bases, 8 bases remained unmatched.

The chain is built from TRBV4-3 and TRBJ2-1; TRBD1 agrees at 8 bases. CDR1 and CDR2 (germline): LGHNA, YSLEER. V shed 4 bases and J 2 bases; nucleotides not matched to a gene: 7. CDR3 length: 16 amino acids. The DNA of the CDR3 is TGCGCCAGCAGCCCCGGGACAGGCTTGACCTACAATGAGCAGTTCTTC. Translated: CASSPGTGLTYNEQFF.

This chain connects TRBV2 to TRBJ1-2; D is perhaps TRBD1 (6 bases). This CDR3 spans 14 amino acids. Germline V CDR1 and CDR2: SNHLY, FYNNEI. Trimming took 0 bases from V and 5 from J, leaving 10 bases between them. This CDR3 reads CASSEASGVYGYTF. The CDR3 DNA reads as TGTGCCAGCAGTGAAGCCTCAGGGGTATATGGCTACACCTTC.

This clone has just a few counts. V and J are TRBV6-1 and TRBJ1-2; D not certain. This CDR3 is built from 12 residues. The ends were cut back, 7 bases at V and 4 bases at J, with 10 bases in the middle. Germline CDR1 is MNHNS and CDR2 is SASEGT. The CDR3 DNA is TGTGCCAGCACCCCTCCACTCTATGGCTACACCTTC. Translated: CASTPPLYGYTF.

The chain links TRBV11-2 to TRBJ1-2; 7 bases map to TRBD1. The CDR3 runs to 13 residues. Germline trimming cut 5 bases from V and 2 bases from J; bases unmatched to any gene: 2. Germline CDR1 SGHAT, CDR2 FQNNGV. In DNA form, the CDR3 reads TGTGCCAGCAGCCCGACAGGGAACTATGGCTACACCTTC. Translating gives CASSPTGNYGYTF.

This chain joins TRBV19 and TRBJ1-3, with D unresolved. Germline CDR1 and CDR2: LNHDA and SQIVND (reference sequence). V lost 5 bases and J lost 1, with 12 bases in between. The CDR3 consists of 15 residues. CDR3 nucleotides: TGTGCCAGTAGTCCTCGGGTCAAATCTGGAAACACCATATATTTT. The encoded protein is CASSPRVKSGNTIYF. The full variable domain, in which reference TRBV19 and TRBJ1-3 provide the parts outside the CDR3, is DGGITQSPKYLFRKEGQNVTLSCEQNLNHDAMYWYRQDPGQGLRLIYYSQIVNDFQKGDIAEGYSVSREKKESFPLTVTSAQKNPTAFYLCASSPRVKSGNTIYFGEGSWLTVV.

The chain employs TRBV29-1 and TRBJ2-2, with TRBD2 identical over 7 bases. The trim removed 7 bases at V and 6 bases at J, leaving 5 bases unmatched. The CDR3 is 12 residues long. CDR1 is SQVTM, CDR2 ANQGSEA, per germline. This CDR3 reads CSAREAAGELFF. CDR3 sequence (DNA): TGCAGCGCCCGGGAGGCAGCCGGGGAGCTGTTTTTT.

The CDR3 coding sequence is TGTGCCAGCAGCCTCGGACAGAGTAGAAACTACGAGCAGTACTTC. This encodes CASSLGQSRNYEQYF. The rearrangement joins TRBV5-4 to TRBJ2-7; D is possibly TRBD1 (6 bases). Trimming cost V 4 bases and J 3 bases, with 17 bases left between them. CDR3 size: 15 residues. The germline CDR1 and CDR2 sequences are SGHNT and YYREEE (reference sequence).

The V gene is TRBV5-1, the J gene TRBJ2-5, with D possibly TRBD1 on 7 matching bases. The germline V gene has CDR1 SGHRS and CDR2 YFSETQ. V was pared by 4 bases and J by 5 bases, with 18 bases between. The CDR3 length is 15 residues. The CDR3: CASSPPGQRAETQYF. CDR3 nucleotides: TGCGCCAGCAGCCCGCCGGGACAGCGGGCGGAGACCCAGTACTTC.

The V and J genes are TRBV4-1 and TRBJ2-7; possible D gene TRBD2, 6 bases. CDR1 is MGHRA and CDR2 is YSYEKL in the germline V gene. The CDR3 spans 16 residues. V was cut by 0 bases and J by 4 bases, with 16 bases left in between. The DNA for the CDR3 is TGCGCCAGCAGCCAAGAAGGAAGGGGACTGACGTACGAGCAGTACTTC. Translating gives CASSQEGRGLTYEQYF.

The chain combines TRBV18 with TRBJ2-1, with TRBD1 matching 8 bases. V lost 2 bases, J lost 7 bases, and 7 bases stayed unmatched. The CDR3 has 15 amino acids. The germline gives CDR1 KGHSH, CDR2 LQKENI. DNA for the CDR3: TGTGCCAGCTCACCATGGACAGGGTTAGGAAATGAGCAGTTCTTC. The encoded protein is CASSPWTGLGNEQFF.

This rearrangement joins TRBV7-2 to TRBJ2-1; D not resolved. V lost 7 bases and J 8 bases, leaving 15 bases between the germline ends. CDR1 is SGHTA, CDR2 FQGNSA, per germline. This CDR3 has 13 amino acids. The DNA of the CDR3 is TGTGCCAGCACGAACCCCAACTCCCATGAGCAGTTCTTC. Translated: CASTNPNSHEQFF. Together with reference TRBV7-2 and TRBJ2-1, the CDR3 gives the full variable domain: GAGVSQSPSNKVTEKGKDVELRCDPISGHTALYWYRQSLGQGLEFLIYFQGNSAPDKSGLPSDRFSAERTGGSVSTLTIQRTQQEDSAVYLCASTNPNSHEQFFGPGTRLTVL.

For the CDR3, the DNA is TGTGCCATCAGTGAGTCCGGGACATTGCCCTACGAGCAGTACTTC. Translation gives CAISESGTLPYEQYF. V usage is TRBV10-3 and J usage is TRBJ2-7, with D possibly TRBD1 on 6 matching bases. Germline CDR1 ENHRY, CDR2 SYGVKD. This CDR3 comprises 15 residues. The V gene lost 0 bases and the J gene lost 2 bases, with 11 bases spanning the gap.

The sample holds a few counts of this clone. V is TRBV2 and J is TRBJ1-1; the D gene is possibly TRBD1 (6 bases). V shed 5 bases and J shed 0 bases, with 7 bases lying between them. The CDR3 has 13 residues. CDR1 is SNHLY, CDR2 FYNNEI, per germline. The chain's CDR3 is CASSYRVNTEAFF. Here the CDR3 DNA reads TGTGCCAGCAGTTACAGGGTGAACACTGAAGCTTTCTTT. The entire variable domain, with the rest obtained from reference TRBV2 and TRBJ1-1, is as follows: EPEVTQTPSHQVTQMGQEVILRCVPISNHLYFYWYRQILGQKVEFLVSFYNNEISEKSEIFDDQFSVERPDGSNFTLKIRSTKLEDSAMYFCASSYRVNTEAFFGQGTRLTVV.

The genes are TRBV19 and TRBJ2-3; 12 bases match TRBD1. With V trimmed by 7 bases and J by 3 bases, 8 bases remained unmatched. Germline CDR1 reads LNHDA; CDR2 reads SQIVND (reference sequence). The CDR3 runs to 16 residues. CDR3 DNA: TGTGCCAGTAATTCGGGACAGGGGGCTAATACAGATACGCAGTATTTT. Translated, it gives CASNSGQGANTDTQYF.

On this clone: Relative to the germline gene, one junction end is altered; a read error may explain this. The chain has TRBV6-1 and TRBJ1-1, with 9 bases lining up with TRBD1. The CDR3 covers 12 residues. The germline V gene encodes CDR1 MNHNS and CDR2 SASEGT. DNA of the CDR3: TGTGCCCTGGGGACAGGGAACGCTGAAGCTTTCTTT. Translated: CALGTGNAEAFF.

J is TRBJ2-3 and V is TRBV5-1; weak D call: TRBD2 (6 bases). The length of the CDR3 is 14 residues. CDR1 is SGHRS, CDR2 YFSETQ, per germline. Trimming shortened V by 5 bases and J by 1 base, and 11 bases separated the two germline ends. This CDR3 reads CASRNGGGTDTQYF. The CDR3 DNA is TGCGCCAGCAGGAACGGCGGGGGCACAGATACGCAGTATTTT.

This chain connects TRBV19 to TRBJ1-1, with no clear D. Deletions cut 5 bases from V and 1 base from J, with 11 bases between. The CDR3 contains 14 residues. Germline loops: CDR1 LNHDA, CDR2 SQIVND (reference sequence). The CDR3 DNA follows: TGTGCCAGTAGTGTTAACATTCCGAACACTGAAGCTTTCTTT. Its translation is CASSVNIPNTEAFF.

This chain connects TRBV5-1 to TRBJ1-3; D gene unclear. This CDR3 has 16 amino acids. CDR1 is SGHRS, CDR2 YFSETQ, per germline. V dropped 4 bases and J dropped 0 bases, with 14 bases sitting between them. CDR3 protein: CASSQEVSGSGNTIYF. CDR3 in DNA: TGCGCCAGCAGCCAAGAGGTATCGGGCTCTGGAAACACCATATATTTT.

V is TRBV7-2 and J is TRBJ2-1, with 11 bases aligning to TRBD2. This CDR3 is 16 amino acids long. Germline V gene lookup returns CDR1 SGHTA and CDR2 FQGNSA. After removal of 5 bases from V and 5 bases from J, the junction contained 8 bases not matched to a gene. The CDR3, as DNA: TGTGCCAGCAGCCCGGAAGGGACTAGCGGAAACAATGAGCAGTTCTTC. It specifies CASSPEGTSGNNEQFF.

The chain uses TRBV4-3 and TRBJ2-5; 8 nucleotides match TRBD1. The V segment lost 2 bases and the J segment 5 bases; nucleotides outside the gene matches: 16. The CDR3 is made up of 18 amino acids. Germline CDR1 reads LGHNA; CDR2 reads YSLEER. CDR3 DNA sequence: TGCGCCAGCAGCCAATACGTCTCCCCGGGGACAGGTCGGGAGACCCAGTACTTC. It yields the protein CASSQYVSPGTGRETQYF.

The rearrangement uses TRBV6-1 and TRBJ2-7; 11 positions agree with TRBD2. The germline V gene has CDR1 MNHNS and CDR2 SASEGT. This CDR3 has 14 residues. Trimming cost V 8 bases and J 2 bases; bases outside gene matches: 5. In nucleotides, the CDR3 is TGTGCCAGCGAGACTAGCGGGGCAACCTACGAGCAGTACTTC. As protein: CASETSGATYEQYF.

V usage is TRBV2 and J usage is TRBJ2-1, with 10 nucleotides matching TRBD2. The germline V gene encodes CDR1 SNHLY and CDR2 FYNNEI. V gave up 7 bases and J gave up 4 bases; unmatched junction bases: 1. CDR3 length equals 13 residues. The CDR3 sequence is CASKRGGYNEQFF. The CDR3 bases are TGTGCCAGCAAGCGGGGGGGTTACAATGAGCAGTTCTTC.

V and J are TRBV6-5 and TRBJ1-1; TRBD1 matches at 7 bases. Losses at the gene ends were 7 bases for V and 0 bases for J; bases not matched to a gene: 8. Germline V gene sequence: CDR1 MNHEY, CDR2 SVGAGI. CDR3 length: 15 amino acids. The CDR3 region has the DNA TGTGCCAGCACCAGGACGGGACAGATGAACACTGAAGCTTTCTTT. It yields the protein CASTRTGQMNTEAFF.

V is TRBV6-1 and J is TRBJ1-2; 7 nucleotides match TRBD1. CDR1 is MNHNS, CDR2 SASEGT, per germline. With 2 bases clipped from V and 7 bases from J, the junction kept 4 bases outside the gene matches. The CDR3 is made up of 13 amino acids. The CDR3 loop is CASSESGGGGYTF. CDR3 in DNA: TGTGCCAGCAGTGAATCAGGGGGAGGTGGCTACACCTTC.

This clone has a single count. V gene TRBV29-1 combines with J gene TRBJ1-2; D might be TRBD1 (5 bases). The CDR3 contains 13 residues. V was trimmed by 7 bases and J by 4 bases, leaving 16 bases between them. Germline V gives CDR1 SQVTM, CDR2 ANQGSEA. The CDR3 nucleotides are TGCAGCGCGGACACGGACGTGTCCTATGGCTACACCTTC. The encoded protein is CSADTDVSYGYTF.